This entry concerns a single TCR beta chain. The trim removed 3 bases at V and 4 bases at J, leaving 11 bases unmatched. The CDR3 length is 17 residues. Germline lookup yields CDR1 MDHEN and CDR2 SYDVKM. Profiling relied on immunoSEQ multiplex PCR, and the TCRdb table lists in-frame clones only, not all of them. The sample shows around 84,000 clones, 95% to 98% of them seen only once. The data were taken from a study of technical replicates of blood from a few donors. This chain uses TRBV28 with TRBJ2-2; TRBD1 agrees at 7 bases. The TCR was taken from a human donor in good health. The sequenced material came from T cells isolated from PBMCs. The CDR3, as DNA: TGTGCCAGCAGTTTGACCACAGGGGTTGATACCACCGGGGAGCTGTTTTTT. Protein product: CASSLTTGVDTTGELFF.